The 9 T cell receptor beta chains presented below share a single source sample, sequenced in a study of OX40 agonist ivuxolimab in advanced cancers. Clones were read by immunoSEQ multiplex PCR, and TCRdb kept only the in-frame ones, dropping some. The sample includes fewer than 25,000 clones, roughly four fifths of them seen just once. The source material was CD4+ or CD8+ T cells sorted from blood, sampled in a trial of the OX40 agonist ivuxolimab. Every receptor here comes from an adult with an advanced solid tumor such as melanoma, head and neck, liver or kidney cancer.

This sequence joins TRBV14 and TRBJ2-2; D perhaps matches TRBD2 (5 bases). The germline CDR1 and CDR2 sequences are SGHDN and FVKESK. V was shortened by 4 bases and J by 7 bases, with 7 bases between the two germline ends. The CDR3 length is 12 residues. CDR3 residues: CASSPGSGELFF. The CDR3 DNA is TGTGCCAGCAGCCCGGGGAGCGGGGAGCTGTTTTTT.

The V gene is TRBV13, the J gene TRBJ2-2; D not certain. V shed 4 bases and J shed 6 bases, with 9 bases lying between them. Germline lookup yields CDR1 PRHDT and CDR2 FYEKMQ (reference sequence). This CDR3 is built from 13 residues. The CDR3 DNA follows: TGTGCCAGCAGCTACCTAGGTCCCGGGGAGCTGTTTTTT. Translation gives CASSYLGPGELFF.

The chain employs TRBV27 and TRBJ2-1; a possible D gene is TRBD2 (5 bases). Per the germline V gene, CDR1 is MNHEY and CDR2 is SMNVEV (reference sequence). With 6 bases removed from V and 3 bases from J, the gap between germline ends came to 12 bases. This CDR3 is 14 amino acids long. CDR3 in DNA: TGTGCCAGCAGACCAACTAGAATCTACAATGAGCAGTTCTTC. Its translation is CASRPTRIYNEQFF.

The chain recombines TRBV11-2 with TRBJ2-7, with 9 bases identical to TRBD1. Germline V lookup: CDR1 SGHAT, CDR2 FQNNGV. J lost 3 bases, V lost 6 bases, and 9 bases had no gene match. The CDR3 runs 15 residues. CDR3 sequence: CASSSSQTGGYEQYF. The CDR3 region has the DNA TGTGCCAGCAGTTCAAGCCAGACAGGGGGCTACGAGCAGTACTTC.

This chain connects TRBV5-6 to TRBJ2-7, with a possible D match to TRBD2 (5 bases). Trimming took 4 bases from V and 2 from J, leaving 13 bases between them. CDR1 SGHDT and CDR2 YYEEEE come from the germline V gene. CDR3 length: 14 residues. CDR3 in amino acids: CASSARVQPYEQYF. In DNA, the CDR3 is TGTGCCAGCAGCGCGAGGGTACAGCCCTACGAGCAGTACTTC.

This sequence joins TRBV19 and TRBJ2-7; 7 nucleotides agree with TRBD1. CDR1 is LNHDA, CDR2 SQIVND, per germline (reference sequence). This CDR3 contains 13 residues. V lost 3 bases, J lost 2 bases, and 1 base stayed unmatched. CDR3 sequence reads: CASSITGAYEQYF. The CDR3, as DNA: TGTGCCAGTAGTATTACAGGGGCCTACGAGCAGTACTTC.

This chain connects TRBV18 to TRBJ1-4, with 8 bases lining up with TRBD1. The junction had 5 bases not matched to a gene; V was cut back by 4 bases and J by 7 bases. The CDR3 is 14 amino acids. CDR1 is KGHSH, CDR2 LQKENI, per germline. The DNA of the CDR3 is TGTGCCAGCTCACGCGGACAGGGTAGTGAAAAACTGTTTTTT. Protein product: CASSRGQGSEKLFF.

This clone was seen a few times. The chain joins TRBV7-2 to TRBJ2-1; the D is unclear. The CDR3 is 12 amino acids. Between the trimmed V and J ends, which lost 6 bases and 2 bases, there was a span of 5 bases. Germline CDR1 reads SGHTA; CDR2 reads FQGNSA. CDR3 coding DNA: TGTGCCAGCAGTTTGACCTACAATGAGCAGTTCTTC. This translates into CASSLTYNEQFF.

This clone was counted only a few times. The chain is built from TRBV5-1 and TRBJ2-7; D is undetermined. Trimming stripped 0 bases from V and 1 base from J, with 8 bases between. The CDR3 totals 14 residues. CDR1 and CDR2 from the germline V gene are SGHRS and YFSETQ. CDR3 DNA: TGCGCCAGCAGCTTGGTCAGCGAGTCCTACGAGCAGTACTTC. The encoded protein is CASSLVSESYEQYF.